This note documents a single T cell receptor (beta chain) sequence. Its antigen is still unknown. Stated treatment: around 19 received Ad26.COV2.S at low or high dose, single or two shots; roughly five received placebo; per-sample allocation not given. Collection of samples fell on day 63 after the first vaccine or placebo injection. This CDR3 contains 14 residues. Germline lookup yields CDR1 MDHEN and CDR2 SYDVKM. The V end lost 2 bases, the J end lost 0 bases, and 8 bases lay between the germline ends. The repertoire was sequenced with immunoSEQ multiplex PCR; TCRdb's copy has only in-frame clones and lacks some. The sample consists of around 340,000 clones, 85% to 90% of them appearing once. The data are from a study of Ad26.COV2.S vaccination and SARS-CoV-2 variants. Background on the study: The donor belonged to the COV1001 Ad26.COV2.S trial arm. Notes on the study in general: Reports say spike-specific CD8+ and CD4+ T cell responses covered substantial breadth after vaccination.

The J gene is TRBJ2-7, the V gene TRBV28; tentatively, D is TRBD1 or TRBD2 (6 bases each). The source is a person aged 18-65 years who received the Ad26.COV2.S COVID-19 vaccine or a placebo. The sample consisted of peripheral blood, taken in a trial of Ad26.COV2.S vaccine versus placebo. DNA of the CDR3: TGTGCCAGCAGTTTACCGGGGGCCTCCTACGAGCAGTACTTC. Translation: CASSLPGASYEQYF.